The T cell receptor (beta chain) under discussion was sequenced for a study of human T cells and chemical hapten exposure. Background on the study: Patients were given diphenylcyclopropenone on the scalp weekly across the approximately 25-week study.

This clonotype was recorded only once. After removal of 6 bases from V and 3 bases from J, the junction contained 1 base not matched to a gene. The CDR3 totals 12 residues. Germline V gives CDR1 SQVTM, CDR2 ANQGSEA. TCRdb independently ran MiXCR on the RACE reads; one entry per CDR3 protein. The sample carries approximately 180,000 distinct CDR3 sequences, approximately 31% recorded once. Specified time point: pre-sensitization, week 0. Regarding treatment: therapeutic diphenylcyclopropenone sensitization with weekly scalp DPC. The rearrangement joins TRBV29-1 to TRBJ2-2, with 7 nucleotides matching TRBD1. This receptor was obtained from a woman under 40 with alopecia areata. Some clones in this sample may be carry-over from other donors' samples. The sample in question was whole blood, obtained in connection with sensitization to the hapten diphenylcyclopropenone (DPC). CDR3 sequence reads: CSVDRDTGELFF. The CDR3 DNA is TGCAGCGTCGACAGGGACACCGGGGAGCTGTTTTTT.